This T cell receptor beta chain was identified during a study of blood T cell repertoires in COVID-19. Original data processing: Estimation of nucleated cell counts relied on the amplification of reference gene primers. Data came from immunoSEQ multiplex PCR; TCRdb stores just in-frame clones and leaves some out. V and J calls and clone size are given by that table; D and trimming were obtained from the DNA. The sample has under 75,000 clones, 60% to 80% seen once; the top ten hold roughly 6%. The sample comprised peripheral blood. The sequence was collected from a woman aged 60 to 75 with acute or convalescent COVID-19.

For the CDR3, the DNA is TGTGCCAGCAGGCGAATTTCGCAGGCCATGCTCTATGGCTACACCTTC. This translates into CASRRISQAMLYGYTF. This chain uses TRBV5-5 with TRBJ1-2; D is uncertain. This CDR3 region has 16 residues. Trimming took 5 bases from V and 4 from J, leaving 21 bases between them. CDR1 SGHKS and CDR2 YYEKEE come from the germline V gene (reference sequence).